A selection of T cell receptor beta chains follows, all from one sample in a study of T cell responses to AZD1222 COVID-19 vaccine. Method: immunoSEQ multiplex PCR; TCRdb's copy keeps in-frame clones and lacks some. The table shows some 190,000 clones, with approximately 89% occurring only once. The sequences come from peripheral blood, collected 28 days after the second AZD1222 dose. All receptors come from an adult who received the AZD1222 COVID-19 vaccine. Each CDR3 is given with its conserved first and last residue. Size is stated for part of the rows, as once, few or many counts, or as a class when the clone is expanded.

clone size	V gene	CDR3 protein
.	TRBV21-1	CASSNCGTDLYEQYF
once	TRBV4-3	CASSPMDRGSYNEQFF
.	TRBV5-1	CASSLRDSGPGNTIYF
.	TRBV4-3	CASSQDYRGDYTF
.	TRBV3-1/TRBV3-2	CASSQGPTSAYGYTF
.	TRBV30	CAWSRGFGNQPQHF
.	TRBV7-9	CASSYIAYEQYF
.	TRBV3-1/TRBV3-2	CASSQDKRQRVTSPLHF
.	TRBV21-1	CASSKGGTDTGELFF
.	TRBV6-2/TRBV6-3	CASSDTGAPSTDTQYF
.	TRBV5-1	CASSFSRDPGLAGLDTQYF
.	TRBV6-2/TRBV6-3	CASSYSDRGHTGELFF
.	TRBV11-3	CASSVDRDTQYF
.	TRBV6-5	CASSSPGQFNEKLFF
.	TRBV7-7	CASSSTGQPTGELFF
.	TRBV19	CASSMWSGNTEAFF
.	TRBV9	CASSPILGGRYTGELFF